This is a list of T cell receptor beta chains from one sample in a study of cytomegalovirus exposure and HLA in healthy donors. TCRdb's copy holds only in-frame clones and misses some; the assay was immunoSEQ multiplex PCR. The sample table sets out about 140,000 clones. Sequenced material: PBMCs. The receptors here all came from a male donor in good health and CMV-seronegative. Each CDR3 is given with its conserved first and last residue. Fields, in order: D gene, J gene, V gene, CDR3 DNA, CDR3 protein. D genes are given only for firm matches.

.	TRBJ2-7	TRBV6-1	TGTGCCAGCAGTGGCGGGACGGGACGTCAGGACGAGCAGTACTTC	CASSGGTGRQDEQYF
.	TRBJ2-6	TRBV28	TGTGCCAGCAGCCCGCCGGGGAGAGCCTCTGGGGCCAACGTCCTGACTTTC	CASSPPGRASGANVLTF
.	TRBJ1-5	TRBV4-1	TGCGCCAGCAGCCAAGATCCCGCAGGGATGGGGTTCGAGCCCCAGCATTTT	CASSQDPAGMGFEPQHF
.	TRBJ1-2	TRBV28	TGTGCCAGCAGTCGTTCACCCGGGGACTATGGCTACACCTTC	CASSRSPGDYGYTF
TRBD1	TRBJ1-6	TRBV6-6	TGTGCCAGCAGCCCCGACAGGGAAGCCCTCCACTTT	CASSPDREALHF
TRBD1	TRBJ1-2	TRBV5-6	TGTGCCAGCAGCTTGGGACAGGGTGGCTACACCTTC	CASSLGQGGYTF
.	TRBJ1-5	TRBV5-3	TGTGCCAGAAGCTTGGCCATCGGGGGCAATCAGCCCCAGCATTTT	CARSLAIGGNQPQHF
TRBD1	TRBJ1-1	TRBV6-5	TGTGCCAGCAAAGAGACAGGGGCGAACACTGAAGCTTTCTTT	CASKETGANTEAFF
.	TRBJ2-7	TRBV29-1	TGCAGCGTTGAAGGGACCAGGGCAGGGGAATACGAGCAGTACTTC	CSVEGTRAGEYEQYF
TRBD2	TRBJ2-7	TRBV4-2	TGTGCCAGCAGCCAAGAGCCCGTAGCGGGGGTTGAGCAGTACTTC	CASSQEPVAGVEQYF
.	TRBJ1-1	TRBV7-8	TGTGCCAGCAGCTTAGGGGACTTTCGGGGAGCTTTCTTT	CASSLGDFRGAFF
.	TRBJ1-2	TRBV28	TGTGCCAGCAGTCTCAACTATGGCTACACCTTC	CASSLNYGYTF
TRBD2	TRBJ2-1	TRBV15	TGTGCCACCAGCAGACCGATGGGACTAGCGTTCAGTGAGCAGTTCTTC	CATSRPMGLAFSEQFF
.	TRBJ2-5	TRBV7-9	TGTGCCAGCAGCTCCGGGGCGAGTGGAGGGAGGGAGACCCAGTACTTC	CASSSGASGGRETQYF
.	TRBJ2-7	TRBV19	TGTGCCAGTAGTATAAGGGGTAGCAGCGACGAGCAGTACTTC	CASSIRGSSDEQYF
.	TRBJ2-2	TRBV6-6	TGTGCCAGCAGCCAGAACCCCGGGGAGCTGTTTTTT	CASSQNPGELFF
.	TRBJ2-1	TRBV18	TGTGCCAGCTCACTTCTAGCGACAACAGCCGGGAATGAGCAGTTCTTC	CASSLLATTAGNEQFF
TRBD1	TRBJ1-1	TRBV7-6	TGTGCCAGCAGCCCCTTCTCCCGACAGGGGGCGGGGACTGAAGCTTTCTTT	CASSPFSRQGAGTEAFF
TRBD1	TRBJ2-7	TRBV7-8	TGTGCCAGCAGCTTCCAGGGGGCGGCCTACGAGCAGTACTTC	CASSFQGAAYEQYF